A single TCR beta chain is shown here with its context. This CDR3 is also generated by other DNA sequences in the sample. Original processing notes: Reference gene primer amplification yielded estimated nucleated cell counts. Profiling relied on immunoSEQ multiplex PCR, and the TCRdb table lists in-frame clones only, not all of them. V and J calls and clone size are as listed in that table; D and trimming were resolved from the DNA. The sample has roughly 210,000 clones, 88% seen once. The data belong to a study of blood T cell repertoires in COVID-19. About the research overall: PBMCs, B-cell-depleted T cells, or T cells were the source of the cDNA or gDNA that made up the material.

Unmatched junction bases numbered 4, after V lost 2 bases and J lost 4 bases. Germline CDR1 MDHEN, CDR2 SYDVKM. CDR3 length: 14 residues. The sequenced material came from peripheral blood. The sequence was obtained from a man in his 70s with acute or convalescent COVID-19. The chain has TRBV28 and TRBJ2-7, with TRBD2 matching 8 bases. As DNA, the CDR3 is TGTGCCAGCAGTTTAAGCGGGAGAGATTACGAGCAGTACTTC. This gives the protein CASSLSGRDYEQYF.